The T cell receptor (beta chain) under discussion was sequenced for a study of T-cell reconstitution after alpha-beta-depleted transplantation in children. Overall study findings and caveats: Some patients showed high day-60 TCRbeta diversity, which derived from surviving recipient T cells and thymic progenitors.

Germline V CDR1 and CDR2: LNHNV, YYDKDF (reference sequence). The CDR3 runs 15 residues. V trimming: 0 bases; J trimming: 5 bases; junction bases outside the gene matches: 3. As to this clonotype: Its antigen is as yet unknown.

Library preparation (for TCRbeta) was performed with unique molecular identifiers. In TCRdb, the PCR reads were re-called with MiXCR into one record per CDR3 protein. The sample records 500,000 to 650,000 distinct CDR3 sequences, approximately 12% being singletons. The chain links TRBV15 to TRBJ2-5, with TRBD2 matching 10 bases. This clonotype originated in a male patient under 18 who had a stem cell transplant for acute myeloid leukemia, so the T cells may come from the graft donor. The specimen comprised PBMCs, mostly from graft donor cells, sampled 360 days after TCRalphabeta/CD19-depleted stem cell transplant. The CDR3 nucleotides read TGTGCCACCAGCAGAGATCTAGCGGGAGTGGAGACCCAGTACTTC. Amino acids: CATSRDLAGVETQYF.